This is a list of T cell receptor beta chains from one sample in a study of shared clonotypes between healthy human individuals. Only in-frame clones appear in the TCRdb table, and some are missing; sequencing was by immunoSEQ multiplex PCR. Here the sample spans about 2.4 million clones, 93% being singletons. Sequenced: naive CD4+ T cells from PBMCs. The receptors shown here come from a man aged 18 to 29 in good health. Some clones in this sample may be carry-over from other donors' samples. Each CDR3 is given with its conserved first and last residue. The order of the fields is clone size, J gene, V gene, CDR3 protein. Size is stated for part of the rows, as once, few or many counts, or as a class when the clone is expanded.

clone size: NA
J gene: TRBJ2-2
V gene: TRBV28
CDR3 protein: CASSFRDGIANTGELFF

clone size: NA
J gene: TRBJ1-3
V gene: TRBV11-2
CDR3 protein: CASSLEWGNTIYF

clone size: NA
J gene: TRBJ1-1
V gene: TRBV21-1
CDR3 protein: CASSGRDPTEAFF

clone size: NA
J gene: TRBJ1-4
V gene: TRBV7-9
CDR3 protein: CASTRTGGSEKLFF

clone size: NA
J gene: TRBJ1-1
V gene: TRBV10-3
CDR3 protein: CAIGQNTEAFF

clone size: NA
J gene: TRBJ2-7
V gene: TRBV19
CDR3 protein: CASSIGGSSYEQYF

clone size: NA
J gene: TRBJ2-3
V gene: TRBV9
CDR3 protein: CASSVSDGPSTDTQYF

clone size: NA
J gene: TRBJ1-4
V gene: TRBV28
CDR3 protein: CASSLLGTGENEKLFF

clone size: few
J gene: TRBJ1-1
V gene: TRBV30
CDR3 protein: CAWTLSYTEAFF

clone size: NA
J gene: TRBJ1-2
V gene: TRBV6-6
CDR3 protein: CASSYVGHYGYTF

clone size: NA
J gene: TRBJ1-1
V gene: TRBV28
CDR3 protein: CASSSTYTSRERVTEAFF

clone size: NA
J gene: TRBJ2-3
V gene: TRBV28
CDR3 protein: CASSGQSRGTDTQYF

clone size: NA
J gene: TRBJ2-2
V gene: TRBV10-3
CDR3 protein: CAISVPGGDTGELFF

clone size: NA
J gene: TRBJ1-4
V gene: TRBV30
CDR3 protein: CAWSPGQGLEKLFF

clone size: NA
J gene: TRBJ2-1
V gene: TRBV9
CDR3 protein: CASSVRRELHNEQFF

clone size: NA
J gene: TRBJ2-7
V gene: TRBV5-4
CDR3 protein: CASSFSQQEQYF

clone size: NA
J gene: TRBJ2-7
V gene: TRBV7-3
CDR3 protein: CASSLTAGENEQYF

clone size: NA
J gene: TRBJ2-1
V gene: TRBV19
CDR3 protein: CASSILAGVYEQFF

clone size: once
J gene: TRBJ2-7
V gene: TRBV9
CDR3 protein: CASSVEWGEQYF

clone size: NA
J gene: TRBJ2-4
V gene: TRBV7-2
CDR3 protein: CASSPLSSGRARSIQYF

clone size: NA
J gene: TRBJ2-7
V gene: TRBV14
CDR3 protein: CASSQDRLAENYEQYF

clone size: NA
J gene: TRBJ2-4
V gene: TRBV19
CDR3 protein: CASSHLGKGFKNIQYF

clone size: NA
J gene: TRBJ2-2
V gene: TRBV6-1
CDR3 protein: CASTGNTGELFF

clone size: NA
J gene: TRBJ2-6
V gene: TRBV7-2
CDR3 protein: CASTGWGNSGANVLTF

clone size: NA
J gene: TRBJ1-2
V gene: TRBV6-6
CDR3 protein: CASSYSSSSNYGYTF

clone size: NA
J gene: TRBJ1-2
V gene: TRBV4-2
CDR3 protein: CASSQERTGGGYGYTF

clone size: NA
J gene: TRBJ2-5
V gene: TRBV5-4
CDR3 protein: CASSTSTEETQYF

clone size: NA
J gene: TRBJ1-2
V gene: TRBV5-6
CDR3 protein: CASRRDRGYGYTF

clone size: once
J gene: TRBJ2-3
V gene: TRBV10-3
CDR3 protein: CAISAVRDGTDTQYF

clone size: NA
J gene: TRBJ1-5
V gene: TRBV18
CDR3 protein: CASSPGAVSNQPQHF

clone size: NA
J gene: TRBJ2-2
V gene: TRBV6-5
CDR3 protein: CASSYSTGRGTGELFF